This TCR beta chain was documented in a study of T cell responses to AZD1222 COVID-19 vaccine (dated by TCRdb to about 2021). Some background on the complete study: AZD1222 recipients with second doses at about 4 weeks or about 12 weeks were pooled, because spike-specific TCR depth and breadth did not differ between schedules. Trial participants were enrolled by age into subgroups of 18-55, 56-69 and 70-plus years, and around 140, 26 and 57 TCR-sequenced participants, respectively, were included in these subgroups. TCR sequencing was performed for over 230 trial participants, of whom 200 to 210 were given two doses of AZD1222 and some 26 were given two doses of MenACWY control vaccine.

The sample's time point, from its label and the paper: baseline before first vaccination. The vaccinee samples were drawn from two UK trials, COV001 and COV002, one of which was a single-blind randomized controlled phase 2/3 trial testing AZD1222 (ChAdOx1 nCoV-19) in healthy adults. Trial participant PBMC samples were collected at day 0 and day 28 after the second dose for TCRbeta chain sequencing. What the study reported, not specific to this receptor: Conclusions about previously exposed vaccinees were limited because only 6 or 7 AZD1222 recipients were SARS-CoV-2 seropositive at baseline. Reportedly, almost half of the unique spike-specific TCRs recognized epitopes lying outside the regions that are mutated in the B.1.351 and B.1.1.7 variants. In the small 56-69-year group, the increase in depth fell short of significance, most likely because of low power. Most participants were white British and females outnumbered males, and the authors suggested that clonal diversity may have been underestimated. CD4 TCRs associated with the vaccine covered the entire spike protein, and the dominant responses were in regions 160-218 and 743-854. After two AZD1222 doses, both the breadth and the depth of spike-specific TCRs were significantly higher than at day 0 and than in MenACWY recipients. Because no samples from the day 14 peak response were available, repertoires could be characterized only after the peak T cell response.

The CDR3, from cysteine to phenylalanine, totals 15 residues. Only the CDR3 DNA stays, 45 bases, in frame from base 1. Looking up the germline V gene yields CDR1 LGHNA and CDR2 YNFKEQ. V trim: 4 bases; J trim: 3 bases; unmatched bases: 4. On this clone: Its cognate antigen has yet to be identified. Base quality data are lacking; no much larger clone is found one base away.

The CDR3 regions of human TCRbeta chains were analyzed by immunosequencing. The original pipeline was this. Repertoire TCRs were matched against a reference library of SARS-CoV-2-specific TCRs generated with the MIRA antigen-specificity platform. Breadth meant the fraction of unique TCRs that were SARS-CoV-2-associated, whereas depth meant the fraction of total T cells that were SARS-CoV-2-associated. Using the MIRA data, each spike-specific TCR was mapped to the spike region that the TCR reacts to and placed in a CD4 or CD8 class. Log10-transformed breadth and depth values were compared by one-way ANOVA with Sidak's multiple comparisons tests. TCRdb carries this immuneACCESS record with in-frame sequences only. Its versions omit some clonotypes, under half of them owing to an unresolved V gene in the studies checked, with the rest unexplained. V, J and clone size are taken as reported in that table, and D and trimming were inferred from the DNA itself. The sample profile shows about 90,000 clones; 80% to 90% of them were found once. In total, the top ten clones hold about 15% of the sample.

The TCR sequence derives from an adult in good health. Sequenced material: peripheral blood, taken on day 0 of AZD1222 vaccination. The sequence is built from TRBV4-2 and TRBJ2-2; TRBD2 fits 8 bases in the junction. The CDR3 reads CASSLGLADTGELFF. The DNA is as follows: TGTGCCAGCAGCCTCGGACTAGCCGACACCGGGGAGCTGTTTTTT.